This is a list of T cell receptor beta chains from one sample in a study of blood T cell repertoires in COVID-19. Assay: immunoSEQ multiplex PCR; the TCRdb copy retains only in-frame clones and omits some. Here the sample spans under 350,000 clones, 85% to 90% being singletons. The source material was peripheral blood. Every receptor here comes from a man aged 65 to 85 with acute or convalescent COVID-19. The conserved cysteine and the conserved F or W are not part of the CDR3 here.

V	J	CDR3
TRBV6-5	TRBJ1-4	ASRGQGNEKLF
TRBV14	TRBJ1-5	ASSQGDFNQPQH
TRBV4-2	TRBJ1-1	ASSQDRQGPHF
TRBV2	TRBJ2-2	ASMGRGNTGELF
TRBV27	TRBJ2-1	ASSSTGPRQGNEQF
TRBV18	TRBJ2-1	ASSPSLAGGYNEQF
TRBV30	TRBJ2-2	AWSHLNTGELF
TRBV5-1	TRBJ1-1	ASSLGQGVTEAF
TRBV10-3	TRBJ2-5	ATLEGAEETQY
TRBV18	TRBJ2-1	ASSPPRAAVNSYNEQF
TRBV30	TRBJ1-5	AWSHRDNQPQH
TRBV18	TRBJ1-6	ASSEDRANSPLH
TRBV21-1	TRBJ2-3	ASINIPGPRFRDTQY
TRBV19	TRBJ2-2	ASRTGTGITGELF
TRBV28	TRBJ2-1	ASSSPGEQF
TRBV5-4	TRBJ1-3	ASSPSLQGASGNTIY
TRBV2	TRBJ1-2	ASRRVQGGYT
TRBV6-5	TRBJ2-5	ASRLAGGPGETQY
TRBV3-1/TRBV3-2	TRBJ1-3	ASSQSVSSGNTIY
TRBV7-2	TRBJ1-1	ASSLAPARRAF
TRBV11-3	TRBJ2-1	ASSLIAGEQF
TRBV7-9	TRBJ2-2	ASRDTSGTANTGELF
TRBV18	TRBJ2-2	ASSVRDNTGELF
TRBV3-1/TRBV3-2	TRBJ2-7	ASSQVGLAGFEQY
TRBV28	TRBJ1-1	ASSQPGDPITNTEAF
TRBV5-5	TRBJ2-7	ASSPLAGVNYEQY
TRBV2	TRBJ2-3	ASRVAGGRGTQY
TRBV5-1	TRBJ2-2	ASSLRTNERELF
TRBV9	TRBJ2-1	ASSVVGGRANEQF
TRBV7-2	TRBJ1-6	ASSVRGRNSPLH
TRBV7-9	TRBJ2-1	ATQLSGSYNEQF
TRBV19	TRBJ2-1	ASSNRLADSTDLYNEQF
TRBV5-1	TRBJ1-4	ASSMRPGGNEKLF
TRBV7-2	TRBJ1-5	ASSRTVDQPQH
TRBV6-6	TRBJ2-1	ASRSTTGLPSGEQF
TRBV4-2	TRBJ2-2	ASSQPVTGDAGELF
TRBV11-2	TRBJ2-1	ASTHPAGGLNEQF
TRBV9	TRBJ2-1	ASSVATSGGWYEQF
TRBV5-1	TRBJ2-1	ASSLSTSGGNEQF
TRBV6-5	TRBJ2-7	ASSAKGDEQY